The 22 T cell receptor beta chains in this list originate from one sample, sequenced in a study of shared clonotypes between healthy human individuals (dated by TCRdb to about 2020). The library was made by the immunoSEQ multiplex PCR assay. This immuneACCESS table, as held by TCRdb, lists in-frame sequences with V and J called but not all clones. Of the missing ones, under half trace to an unresolved V gene in checked studies; the others have no known cause. The sample profile shows around 2.1 million clones; about 93% of them were found once. The top ten clonotypes cover roughly 1.8% of the sample. CD8 naive samples were obtained by positive selection for CCR7 among CD45RO-negative cells, yielding a CD45RA+CCR7+ population from which TemRA cells were excluded. Sequences were obtained from naive CD8+ T cells from PBMCs. The label giving this sample's cell subset or site can be read as: CD45RA+CCR7+. All receptors derive from a man between 18 and 29 years old in good health. Some clones in this sample may be carry-over from other donors' samples.

This clone occurred once. This chain uses TRBV15 with TRBJ2-4; D perhaps matches TRBD1 (5 bases). This CDR3 contains 15 residues. Germline lookup yields CDR1 LNHNV and CDR2 YYDKDF (reference sequence). V was pared by 2 bases and J by 0 bases, with 8 bases between. The CDR3 spells CATSRQGLAKNIQYF. As DNA, the CDR3 is TGTGCCACCAGCAGACAGGGTCTAGCCAAAAACATTCAGTACTTC.

CDR3 coding DNA: TGTGCCAGCAGTTATTTCGGGCGGGGAAGAAACTATGGCTACACCTTC. Translated: CASSYFGRGRNYGYTF. The rearrangement joins TRBV28 to TRBJ1-2; no definite D call. Per the germline V gene, CDR1 is MDHEN and CDR2 is SYDVKM. V was clipped by 4 bases and J by 2 bases, with 17 bases between them. This CDR3 region has 16 residues.

This clone occurred once. CDR3 sequence (DNA): TGTGCCAGCAGTTTATCTCCAACCGGGACACCAGGGCAGCCCCAGCATTTT. This gives the protein CASSLSPTGTPGQPQHF. This rearrangement joins TRBV28 to TRBJ1-5; D perhaps matches TRBD1 (6 bases). Per the germline V gene, CDR1 is MDHEN and CDR2 is SYDVKM. The V end lost 1 base, the J end lost 7 bases, and 20 bases lay between the germline ends. This CDR3 has 17 residues.

The chain carries TRBV5-5 and TRBJ2-6, with D uncertain. The germline V and J ends were trimmed by 4 bases and 5 bases, with 16 bases remaining between them. Looked up from germline, CDR1 is SGHKS and CDR2 is YYEKEE (reference sequence). The CDR3 extends over 16 amino acids. The CDR3 loop reads CASSEGDPSRANVLTF. The CDR3 bases are TGTGCCAGCAGCGAAGGTGACCCCTCCAGGGCCAACGTCCTGACTTTC.

CDR3 in DNA: TGTGCCAGCAGTTCTTCCCCTCGCGGACTGGGGAGCTCCTACGAGCAGTACTTC. This gives the protein CASSSSPRGLGSSYEQYF. This chain joins TRBV27 and TRBJ2-7, with D possibly being TRBD2 (5 bases). Trimming left V 4 bases short and J 0 bases short, with 22 bases between. The CDR3 loop spans 18 amino acids. Germline assignment: CDR1 MNHEY and CDR2 SMNVEV (reference sequence).

This chain uses TRBV2 with TRBJ2-7; D is possibly TRBD1 or TRBD2 (5 bases each). This CDR3 is 14 amino acids long. V gave up 6 bases and J gave up 2 bases, with 14 bases separating them. Germline V lookup: CDR1 SNHLY, CDR2 FYNNEI. CDR3 nucleotides: TGTGCCAGCAGGGGGACGGAACTACCCTACGAGCAGTACTTC. It translates to CASRGTELPYEQYF.

This clone was found once. This chain connects TRBV7-9 to TRBJ2-1; the D gene is possibly TRBD2 (6 bases). The CDR3 spans 15 residues. V gave up 5 bases and J gave up 6 bases, with 17 bases separating them. The V gene's germline CDR1 is SEHNR and CDR2 FQNEAQ (reference sequence). The CDR3, as DNA: TGTGCCAGCAGCCCCCGTGCAACTAGCATCAATGAGCAGTTCTTC. Protein sequence: CASSPRATSINEQFF.

To note about this clone: The identical CDR3 is also encoded by other nucleotide sequences in the sample. The rearrangement uses TRBV19 and TRBJ2-1; TRBD2 aligns across 7 bases. The CDR3 totals 15 residues. The V gene's germline CDR1 is LNHDA and CDR2 SQIVND (reference sequence). J gave up 4 bases and V 1 base, and 4 bases lay outside the gene matches. The CDR3 here is CASSIGVSGYNEQFF. Written as DNA, the CDR3 is TGTGCCAGTAGTATAGGGGTTAGCGGGTACAATGAGCAGTTCTTC. The full variable domain, its missing parts supplied by reference TRBV19 and TRBJ2-1, is DGGITQSPKYLFRKEGQNVTLSCEQNLNHDAMYWYRQDPGQGLRLIYYSQIVNDFQKGDIAEGYSVSREKKESFPLTVTSAQKNPTAFYLCASSIGVSGYNEQFFGPGTRLTVL.

The V and J genes are TRBV15 and TRBJ2-4, with TRBD2 matching over 11 bases. CDR1 is LNHNV and CDR2 is YYDKDF in the germline V gene (reference sequence). The CDR3 extends over 16 amino acids. With V trimmed by 1 base and J by 1 base, 0 bases remained unmatched. The CDR3 sequence: CATSRASGRAKNIQYF. The CDR3 nucleotides are TGTGCCACCAGCAGAGCTAGCGGGAGGGCCAAAAACATTCAGTACTTC.

The V gene is TRBV29-1, the J gene TRBJ2-3; TRBD2 aligns across 15 bases. V shed 4 bases and J 6 bases; nucleotides not matched to a gene: 11. Germline V gives CDR1 SQVTM, CDR2 ANQGSEA. The CDR3 is made up of 17 amino acids. CDR3 in amino acids: CSVVGGGLAGGTDTQYF. CDR3 in DNA: TGCAGCGTTGTAGGGGGTGGACTAGCGGGAGGGACTGATACGCAGTATTTT.

Remarks on this clone: The sample carries other DNA sequences with the same CDR3. The chain combines TRBV28 with TRBJ2-7; tentatively, D is TRBD2 (5 bases). The germline gives CDR1 MDHEN, CDR2 SYDVKM. Trimming took off 3 bases at V and 2 bases at J, with 8 bases between the two ends. The CDR3 runs 13 residues. CDR3 DNA sequence: TGTGCCAGCAGTTTGGAGGAGACCTACGAGCAGTACTTC. It translates to CASSLEETYEQYF. Using reference TRBV28 and TRBJ2-7 for the parts outside the CDR3, the full variable domain is DVKVTQSSRYLVKRTGEKVFLECVQDMDHENMFWYRQDPGLGLRLIYFSYDVKMKEKGDIPEGYSVSREKKERFSLILESASTNQTSMYLCASSLEETYEQYFGPGTRLTVT.

The V gene is TRBV29-1, the J gene TRBJ1-2; 9 bases align to TRBD1. Losses at the gene ends were 8 bases for V and 4 bases for J; bases not matched to a gene: 8. CDR1 and CDR2 from the germline V gene are SQVTM and ANQGSEA. There are 13 residues in the CDR3. The CDR3 spells CSPGQGWSYGYTF. As DNA, the CDR3 is TGCAGCCCAGGACAGGGGTGGAGCTATGGCTACACCTTC.

V and J are TRBV9 and TRBJ2-7; weak D call: TRBD2 (6 bases). The germline CDR1 and CDR2 sequences are SGDLS and YYNGEE. This CDR3 comprises 15 residues. The ends were cut back, 4 bases at V and 1 base at J, with 15 bases in the middle. The CDR3 DNA follows: TGTGCCAGCAGCTTAGCGGATGACACGTCCTACGAGCAGTACTTC. This encodes CASSLADDTSYEQYF.

The CDR3 DNA is TGTGCCAGCAGCGTGGACAGGGGAAAACAGCCCCAGCATTTT. This codes for CASSVDRGKQPQHF. The V call is TRBV6-5, the J call TRBJ1-5; 9 bases fit TRBD1. The ends lost 6 bases at V and 7 bases at J; junction bases unmatched: 7. This CDR3 comprises 14 residues. Germline V gene lookup returns CDR1 MNHEY and CDR2 SVGAGI.

CDR3 sequence: CASSSPVVRVSPTDNEQFF. The CDR3, as DNA: TGTGCCAGCAGCTCCCCTGTGGTCCGGGTCTCACCGACGGACAATGAGCAGTTCTTC. The V gene is TRBV5-6, the J gene TRBJ2-1; no clear D. V lost 3 bases and J 5 bases, leaving 27 bases between the germline ends. From germline, CDR1 is SGHDT and CDR2 YYEEEE. CDR3 length: 19 amino acids.

The rearrangement uses TRBV6-5 and TRBJ2-7; TRBD2 aligns across 9 bases. This CDR3 is 14 amino acids long. Germline V gene data show CDR1 as MNHEY and CDR2 as SVGAGI. V lost 6 bases, J lost 3 bases, and 6 bases stayed unmatched. CDR3 sequence (DNA): TGTGCCAGCAGGGCTAGCGGGAACGTCTACGAGCAGTACTTC. Protein sequence: CASRASGNVYEQYF.

The chain is built from TRBV7-9 and TRBJ2-7; TRBD2 might be the D (6 bases). This CDR3 is built from 14 residues. The V gene lost 4 bases and the J gene lost 4 bases, with 14 bases spanning the gap. Germline-derived CDR1 and CDR2 are SEHNR and FQNEAQ (reference sequence). The CDR3 DNA reads TGTGCCAGCAGCTCGGCGGGGTGGGGTTACGAGCAGTACTTC. Protein product: CASSSAGWGYEQYF. The full variable domain, completed using reference TRBV7-9 and TRBJ2-7, is DTGVSQNPRHKITKRGQNVTFRCDPISEHNRLYWYRQTLGQGPEFLTYFQNEAQLEKSRLLSDRFSAERPKGSFSTLEIQRTEQGDSAMYLCASSSAGWGYEQYFGPGTRLTVT.

The CDR3 bases are TGTGCCAGCAGTTTAAGCGCCTCCTACAATGAGCAGTTCTTC. Protein product: CASSLSASYNEQFF. The V call is TRBV28, the J call TRBJ2-1, with unresolved D. V lost 2 bases and J lost 0, with 5 bases in between. The CDR3 loop spans 14 amino acids. Germline V gene sequence: CDR1 MDHEN, CDR2 SYDVKM. The whole variable domain, filled in from reference TRBV28 and TRBJ2-1, reads DVKVTQSSRYLVKRTGEKVFLECVQDMDHENMFWYRQDPGLGLRLIYFSYDVKMKEKGDIPEGYSVSREKKERFSLILESASTNQTSMYLCASSLSASYNEQFFGPGTRLTVL.

The chain carries TRBV19 and TRBJ2-1; possibly TRBD2 for D (5 bases). Germline lookup yields CDR1 LNHDA and CDR2 SQIVND (reference sequence). Trimming removed 10 bases at V and 4 bases at J, with 14 bases between. This CDR3 has 13 residues. Here the CDR3 reads CATSGVGYNEQFF. CDR3 sequence (DNA): TGTGCCACTTCCGGGGTCGGTTACAATGAGCAGTTCTTC.

The J gene is TRBJ2-2, the V gene TRBV27, with D maybe TRBD1 (5 bases). This CDR3 has 15 residues. Germline V gene data show CDR1 as MNHEY and CDR2 as SMNVEV (reference sequence). Trimming cost V 7 bases and J 4 bases, with 16 bases left between them. The CDR3 nucleotides read TGTGCCAGCAATGGGCAGGGCCCCTCCACCGGGGAGCTGTTTTTT. Translation gives CASNGQGPSTGELFF.

This chain links TRBV30 with TRBJ2-7; TRBD1 or TRBD2 may be the D gene (5 bases each). The CDR3 covers 15 residues. Trimming stripped 6 bases from V and 3 bases from J, with 21 bases between. CDR1 is GTSNPN and CDR2 is SVGIG in the germline V gene (reference sequence). The CDR3 spells CACDGTSGLNYEQYF. The CDR3 nucleotides are TGTGCCTGTGATGGGACCTCGGGGCTAAACTACGAGCAGTACTTC. Supplemented by reference TRBV30 and TRBJ2-7, the full variable domain reads SQTIHQWPATLVQPVGSPLSLECTVEGTSNPNLYWYRQAAGRGLQLLFYSVGIGQISSEVPQNLSASRPQDRQFILSSKKLLLSDSGFYLCACDGTSGLNYEQYFGPGTRLTVT.

The chain is built from TRBV6-1 and TRBJ1-3; the D is unclear. CDR3 length equals 12 residues. CDR1 is MNHNS, CDR2 SASEGT, per germline. Trimming stripped 3 bases from V and 7 bases from J, with 7 bases between. CDR3 sequence: CASSDFRNTIYF. CDR3 DNA: TGTGCCAGCAGTGATTTCCGGAACACCATATATTTT.